Shown below are 3 T cell receptor beta chains from a single sample sequenced in a study of molecular identifiers for immune sequencing clone quantification. MiXCR, run by TCRdb on the PCR reads, gives a single entry per CDR3 protein. This sample carries around 460,000 distinct CDR3 sequences, 25% of them seen once, and the ten largest clones take 0.7% to 0.9%. Sequenced material: naive CD8+ T cells from blood, with Jurkat cell RNA spiked in. The subset is: FACS-sorted CD8+CD4-CCR7+CD45RA+ naive T cells. The receptors come from a human donor in good health. Some libraries in this study had Jurkat cell RNA spiked in.

This chain joins TRBV30 and TRBJ2-3; TRBD1 aligns across 8 bases. The CDR3 has 13 amino acids. V trimming: 5 bases; J trimming: 3 bases; junction bases outside the gene matches: 4. Germline CDR1 and CDR2: GTSNPN and SVGIG (reference sequence). The CDR3 nucleotides read TGTGCCTGGGCCCGACAGGGGACAGATACGCAGTATTTT. Protein product: CAWARQGTDTQYF. Filled out from reference TRBV30 and TRBJ2-3, the complete variable domain reads SQTIHQWPATLVQPVGSPLSLECTVEGTSNPNLYWYRQAAGRGLQLLFYSVGIGQISSEVPQNLSASRPQDRQFILSSKKLLLSDSGFYLCAWARQGTDTQYFGPGTRLTVL.

This chain uses TRBV27 with TRBJ2-6; D is unclear. The V and J ends lost 7 bases and 0 bases respectively, with 16 bases between them. Per the germline V gene, CDR1 is MNHEY and CDR2 is SMNVEV (reference sequence). This CDR3 has 17 residues. For the CDR3, the DNA is TGTGCCAGCACTTCCGAGATGTGGGGCTCTGGGGCCAACGTCCTGACTTTC. This gives the protein CASTSEMWGSGANVLTF.

This clonotype was seen a few times. The chain couples TRBV19 to TRBJ2-3; no reliable D call. CDR1 is LNHDA and CDR2 is SQIVND in the germline V gene (reference sequence). The V end lost 4 bases, the J end lost 5 bases, and 10 bases lay between the germline ends. The length of the CDR3 is 13 residues. Here the CDR3 reads CASSTRPKDTQYF. Here the CDR3 DNA reads TGTGCCAGTAGTACCCGCCCTAAAGATACGCAGTATTTT. Supplemented by reference TRBV19 and TRBJ2-3, the full variable domain reads DGGITQSPKYLFRKEGQNVTLSCEQNLNHDAMYWYRQDPGQGLRLIYYSQIVNDFQKGDIAEGYSVSREKKESFPLTVTSAQKNPTAFYLCASSTRPKDTQYFGPGTRLTVL.